This TCR beta chain was retrieved from a study of blood T cell repertoires in COVID-19. From germline, CDR1 is SGHVS and CDR2 FNYEAQ. This CDR3 is 17 amino acids long. The trim removed 5 bases at V and 4 bases at J, leaving 13 bases unmatched. Generated by immunoSEQ multiplex PCR, the TCRdb table keeps only in-frame clones and is missing some. This sample has roughly 150,000 clones, with roughly 93% found just once. The TCR comes from an older woman with COVID-19, enrolled during active disease. The genes are TRBV7-6 and TRBJ1-4; 7 bases map to TRBD1. Sequenced input: peripheral blood. CDR3 DNA: TGTGCCAGCAGCATAGGCATACAGGGGATCCATAATGAAAAACTGTTTTTT. Amino acid sequence: CASSIGIQGIHNEKLFF.